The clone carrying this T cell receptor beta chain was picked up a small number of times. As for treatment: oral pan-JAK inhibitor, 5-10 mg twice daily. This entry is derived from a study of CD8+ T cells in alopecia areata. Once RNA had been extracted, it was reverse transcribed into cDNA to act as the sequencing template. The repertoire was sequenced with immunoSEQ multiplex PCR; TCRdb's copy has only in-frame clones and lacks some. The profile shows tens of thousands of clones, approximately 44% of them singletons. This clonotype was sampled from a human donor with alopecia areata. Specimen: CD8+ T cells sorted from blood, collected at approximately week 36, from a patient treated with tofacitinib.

As DNA, the CDR3 is TGTGCCAGTAGCCCCGGGGTAGCGGGAGTTTTCGAGCAGTACTTC. It yields the protein CASSPGVAGVFEQYF. This chain uses TRBV19 with TRBJ2-7; 9 bases agree with TRBD2. The J segment lost 6 bases and the V segment lost 6 bases, leaving 12 bases of the junction unmatched. The CDR3 runs 15 residues. CDR1 LNHDA and CDR2 SQIVND come from the germline V gene (reference sequence).